The source of this T cell receptor (beta chain) is a study of STAT5B mutations in CD4+ large granular lymphocyte leukemia. The length of the CDR3 is 15 residues. V was pared by 5 bases and J by 6 bases, with 11 bases of the junction left unmatched. Germline CDR1 is MNHNS and CDR2 is SASEGT. Clones were sequenced by immunoSEQ multiplex PCR, and TCRdb holds only the in-frame ones, with some missing. The repertoire consists of fewer than 50,000 clones, with about 86% occurring once and the leading ten covering approximately 0.4%. The sample consisted of CD4+ T cells from blood buffy coats. The genes are TRBV6-1 and TRBJ2-3, with 7 bases aligning to TRBD2. This TCR came from a human donor in good health. This chain's CDR3 is CASSLLAELLDTQYF. DNA of the CDR3: TGTGCCAGCAGTCTTCTAGCGGAACTCCTGGATACGCAGTATTTT.